This TCR beta chain emerged from a study of T cells in women clearing cervical HPV infection. V lost 3 bases and J 0 bases, leaving 14 bases between the germline ends. The CDR3 loop spans 15 amino acids. CDR1 is DFQATT, CDR2 SNEGSKA, per germline (reference sequence). Notes on this clone: The sequenced fragment ends 3 residues before the CDR3 boundary, so the rest is inferred from the germline J gene.

Sequencing used immunoSEQ multiplex PCR; TCRdb keeps in-frame clones, though not all of them. Recorded for this sample: about 19,000 clones. Cervical HPV DNA detected by MY09/MY11 PCR, typed by dot-blot. This TCR was recovered from a woman between 18 and 70 years old with a cervical HPV16 infection that either progressed to CIN3+ or cleared (not recorded which). The rearrangement joins TRBV20-1 to TRBJ1-1; D is perhaps TRBD1 (6 bases). Material for sequencing was blood buffy coat. CDR3 DNA (partial): TGCAGTGCTAGGGCGGATACAGGGTTGAACACTGAA. Translated, it gives CSARADTGLNTE. The CDR3, in full, reads CSARADTGLNTEAFF.